This T cell receptor beta chain was found in a study of T cell responses to AZD1222 COVID-19 vaccine. Repertoires were generated with immunoSEQ multiplex PCR, while TCRdb's copy carries only in-frame clones and drops some. The table lists roughly 100,000 clones, approximately 84% of them singletons. The clonotype comes from an adult in good health. The material was peripheral blood, obtained on day 0 of AZD1222 vaccination.

The CDR3 protein is CASSLVGTSGSGGETQYF. CDR3 nucleotides: TGTGCCAGCAGCTTAGTTGGGACTAGCGGGAGTGGTGGAGAGACCCAGTACTTC. The genes are TRBV13 and TRBJ2-5; 14 nucleotides match TRBD2. V trimming: 1 base; J trimming: 4 bases; junction bases outside the gene matches: 8. The CDR3 loop spans 18 amino acids. From germline, CDR1 is PRHDT and CDR2 FYEKMQ (reference sequence).